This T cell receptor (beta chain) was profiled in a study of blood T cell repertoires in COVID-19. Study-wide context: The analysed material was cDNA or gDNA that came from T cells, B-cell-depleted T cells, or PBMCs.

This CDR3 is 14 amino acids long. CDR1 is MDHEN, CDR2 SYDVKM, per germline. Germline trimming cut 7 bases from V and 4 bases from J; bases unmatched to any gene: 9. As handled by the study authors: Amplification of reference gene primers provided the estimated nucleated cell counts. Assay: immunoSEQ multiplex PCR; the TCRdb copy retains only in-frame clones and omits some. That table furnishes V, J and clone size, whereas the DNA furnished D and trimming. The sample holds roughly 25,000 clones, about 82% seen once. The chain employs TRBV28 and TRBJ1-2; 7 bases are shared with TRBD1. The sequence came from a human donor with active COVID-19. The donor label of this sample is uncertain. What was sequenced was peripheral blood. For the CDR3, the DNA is TGTGCCAGCACCCCCGGGACAGCCGGCTATGGCTACACCTTC. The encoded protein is CASTPGTAGYGYTF.